This T cell receptor beta chain is drawn from a study of blood T cell repertoires in COVID-19 (dated by TCRdb to 2020 to 2021). Background on the whole study: Samples from collaborators originated in the United States, Italy and Spain and spanned both the acute and convalescent phases of COVID-19. The samples were drawn from the first 160 participants of the ongoing ImmuneRACE study and from 950 to 1,500 subjects provided by 6 global collaborators. Deeply sampled blood TCRbeta repertoires from subjects exposed to, actively infected with, or recovered from COVID-19 were included in the dataset. HLA class I and class II types, where available, came from metadata supplied by the sample provider rather than from assay-based typing. The prospective study material was composed of cDNA or gDNA derived from T cells, B-cell-depleted T cells, or PBMCs. Sample metadata almost always included a de-identified subject ID, COVID-19 status, age in years and sex. The repertoires were released in a freely available public database meant as a resource for research on the immune response to SARS-CoV-2.

Collaborating institutions collected whole blood in K2EDTA tubes following their own protocols. For TCRbeta analysis, collaborators shipped samples as frozen whole blood, isolated PBMCs, or DNA extracted from either of those sample types. With respect to this clone: Its recognized antigen is unknown. Base qualities are missing; no much larger clone stands one base away.

Via the germline V gene, CDR1 is SGHDT and CDR2 YYEEEE. V is clipped by 4 bases and J by 8 bases, and the sequence between their germline boundaries is 13 bases long. The CDR3, cysteine through phenylalanine, is 14 amino acids long. CDR3 DNA only is kept here, 42 bases in frame from base 1. The immunoSEQ Assay, a bias-controlled multiplex PCR, was used to amplify TCRbeta CDR3 regions from genomic DNA. The original pipeline was this. Nucleated cell counts per sample were estimated from amplification of reference gene primers within the assay. To quantify the absolute abundance of each unique TCRbeta CDR3 rearrangement, sequence reads were collapsed and filtered. For each sample, productive Simpson clonality was calculated as the square root of Simpson's diversity index across productive rearrangements. The table comes from immuneACCESS by way of TCRdb, which keeps in-frame sequences with V and J called. Part of the clones is missing from these tables; in studies checked, under half for an unresolved V gene and the rest for unknown reasons. V and J calls and clone size are given by that table; D and trimming were obtained from the DNA. The sample data list about 260,000 clones, and about nine tenths of these were observed just once. The leading ten clones occupy around 8.8% of the sample.

Overall study outcomes, separate from this receptor: The quantity of clinical and demographic metadata differed by source and by participant and was supplied without curation.

Sample: peripheral blood. The rearrangement combines TRBV5-6 with TRBJ1-6; TRBD1 is a possible D gene, resting on 6 matching bases. The origin of this receptor is a middle-aged man with active or convalescent COVID-19. The bases are TGTGCCAGCAGCACCCGGACAGAACATTCACCCCTCCACTTT. It specifies CASSTRTEHSPLHF.